This T cell receptor beta chain is drawn from a study of CD8+ T cells in alopecia areata. V was shortened by 6 bases and J by 6 bases, with 12 bases between the two germline ends. Per the germline V gene, CDR1 is SGHVT and CDR2 is SQSDAQ. The CDR3 has 13 residues. Once RNA had been extracted, it was reverse transcribed into cDNA to act as the sequencing template. The data were produced by immunoSEQ multiplex PCR, yet TCRdb's version contains in-frame clones alone and is incomplete. The top ten clones hold 5% to 7% of a sample with about 140,000 clones, about 60% of them seen once. This sequence originates from a human donor with alopecia areata. The material was CD4+ T cells sorted from blood, obtained at week 0. The chain is built from TRBV7-4 and TRBJ1-5; D uncertain. The CDR3 nucleotides are TGTGCCAGCAGACTGAGTTCGCGTCAGCCCCAGCATTTT. Its translation is CASRLSSRQPQHF.